Listed below are T cell receptor beta chains from one sample, sequenced in a study of shared T cell receptors in the human thymus. Libraries were prepared by immunoSEQ multiplex PCR; TCRdb keeps only in-frame clonotypes and omits some of them. The sample consists of about 380,000 clones, 95% of them appearing once. Sequencing input: thymocytes. Receptor source: a human donor. The CDR3 runs from the conserved cysteine through the conserved F or W. A D gene is named only where the DNA matches it firmly. Size values are once, few and many counts, or a class for expanded clones, and some rows have none.

j_call	d_call	v_call	clone_size	cdr3_nt	cdr3_aa
TRBJ2-7	.	TRBV18	once	TGTGCCAGCTCACCGGGGATTCTGGGTGTCTACGAGCAGTACTTC	CASSPGILGVYEQYF
TRBJ2-7	TRBD2	TRBV5-6	.	TGTGCCAGCAGCTCCGATCTAGCGGGCGGCTACGAGCAGTACTTC	CASSSDLAGGYEQYF
TRBJ2-3	.	TRBV29-1	.	TGCAGCGTTGATGAGAAAACAGGGCCCCCGCAGTATTTT	CSVDEKTGPPQYF
TRBJ2-7	TRBD2	TRBV4-1	.	TGCGCCAGCAGCCAGGAGATGACTAGCGGGAGGGTCTACGAGCAGTACTTC	CASSQEMTSGRVYEQYF
TRBJ1-2	TRBD1	TRBV11-2	.	TGTGCCAGCAGCCCTAGCCCGGGACAGGGAATGCATGGCTACACCTTC	CASSPSPGQGMHGYTF
TRBJ2-1	.	TRBV28	.	TGTGCCAGCAAACTCAATGAGCAGTTCTTC	CASKLNEQFF
TRBJ2-7	.	TRBV28	.	TGTGCCAGCAGTACGCAGGGAGGAACCTACGAGCAGTACTTC	CASSTQGGTYEQYF
TRBJ2-1	TRBD2	TRBV15	.	TGTGCCACCAGCAGAGATAGCTCCAGCGGGAGATGGGGTGAGCAGTTCTTC	CATSRDSSSGRWGEQFF
TRBJ1-2	.	TRBV30	.	TGTGCCTGGAGTGTACATCAGACCTTAGGGGTAGGGGTTAGGTATGGCTACACCTTC	CAWSVHQTLGVGVRYGYTF
TRBJ1-2	.	TRBV4-3	.	TGCGCCAGCAGCCAAGATGAAAGGGACCCAGAAGGTGGCTACACCTTC	CASSQDERDPEGGYTF
TRBJ2-3	.	TRBV18	.	TGTGCCAGCTCAGGGGTAGTCAGAGATACGCAGTATTTT	CASSGVVRDTQYF
TRBJ2-7	.	TRBV5-4	.	TGTGCCAGCAGCTTGGCCGTCAGTATCACCTACGAGCAGTACTTC	CASSLAVSITYEQYF
TRBJ2-7	.	TRBV28	once	TGTGCCAGCAGTTTGAATGAGGGAGGAGGGCCGCTGTTCGAGCAGTACTTC	CASSLNEGGGPLFEQYF
TRBJ2-7	TRBD2	TRBV13	.	TGTGCCAGCAGCCAAGGACTAGCGGGAGGATCCTACGAGCAGTACTTC	CASSQGLAGGSYEQYF
TRBJ2-2	.	TRBV10-2	.	TGCGCCAGCAGTGAACGGGACACCGGGGAGCTGTTTTTT	CASSERDTGELFF
TRBJ1-2	TRBD1	TRBV15	.	TGTGCCACCAGCAGAGATCAGACAGGGGTAACTATTGGCTACACCTTC	CATSRDQTGVTIGYTF
TRBJ1-4	TRBD1	TRBV19	.	TGTGCCAGTAGCAGAGGGGGGACAGCGGTTAATGAAAAACTGTTTTTT	CASSRGGTAVNEKLFF
TRBJ1-4	.	TRBV19	.	TGTGCAAAGGGGGATTCTAATGAAAAACTGTTTTTT	CAKGDSNEKLFF
TRBJ1-5	.	TRBV27	.	TGTGCCAGCTGTTCCAGCCGTTATCAGCCCCAGCATTTT	CASCSSRYQPQHF
TRBJ1-3	TRBD1	TRBV19	.	TGTGCCAGTAGTATTTACCACTTCGCGGGACAGGGGACTGGAAACACCATATATTTT	CASSIYHFAGQGTGNTIYF
TRBJ2-7	TRBD2	TRBV5-1	.	TGCGCCAGCAGCTTGCCGGGAGGGCCTGTATACGAGCAGTACTTC	CASSLPGGPVYEQYF
TRBJ1-1	.	TRBV5-4	once	TGTGCCAGCAGCTTGACAGAGTCCACCTGGACTGAAGCTTTCTTT	CASSLTESTWTEAFF
TRBJ2-3	.	TRBV27	.	TGTGCCAGCAGTCCATACCCTTGCGGGGGCGGCACAGATACGCAGTATTTT	CASSPYPCGGGTDTQYF
TRBJ2-6	.	TRBV6-1	.	TGTGCCAGCAGATTTACAGGCTCTGGGGCCAACGTCCTGACTTTC	CASRFTGSGANVLTF
TRBJ2-7	.	TRBV6-1	.	TGTGCCAGCAGTGAATTTTCTGCGCCCTCCCCCTACGAGCAGTACTTC	CASSEFSAPSPYEQYF
TRBJ2-2	.	TRBV28	.	TGTGCCAGCAGTTATAAGGACGACGGGAACACCGGGGAGCTGTTTTTT	CASSYKDDGNTGELFF
TRBJ2-1	TRBD2	TRBV28	.	TGTGCTCTTGTGCGAGCGGGAGCTTCCTACAATGAGCAGTTCTTC	CALVRAGASYNEQFF
TRBJ1-2	.	TRBV11-2	.	TGTGCCAGCAGCGATCCGGGCTTCAACTATGGCTACACCTTC	CASSDPGFNYGYTF
TRBJ2-2	.	TRBV25-1	.	TGTGCCAGCAGTGAGTATTTCGGCGGGGAGCTGTTTTTT	CASSEYFGGELFF
TRBJ2-3	TRBD2	TRBV6-1	.	TGTGCCAGCAGTGATCAGGCGGGAGGGCTCACAGATACGCAGTATTTT	CASSDQAGGLTDTQYF
TRBJ2-5	TRBD1	TRBV29-1	.	TGCAGCGTTGACAGGGGGCTGCTTAACCCCTCCAAAGAGACCCAGTACTTC	CSVDRGLLNPSKETQYF
TRBJ1-4	TRBD1	TRBV27	.	TGTGCCAGCAGTGTGGGACAGGCCAATGAAAAACTGTTTTTT	CASSVGQANEKLFF
TRBJ2-1	TRBD2	TRBV7-2	.	TGTGCCAGCAGCTTAGTGGGGGGGACGTCCTACAATGAGCAGTTCTTC	CASSLVGGTSYNEQFF
TRBJ2-5	.	TRBV30	.	TGTGCCTCGAATTATATTAAATATGGGGTCGGACAAGAGACCCAGTACTTC	CASNYIKYGVGQETQYF
TRBJ2-5	.	TRBV7-3	once	TGTGCCAGCAGCTTAATGTCTGGGGGGGAGACCCAGTACTTC	CASSLMSGGETQYF
TRBJ2-1	.	TRBV5-4	.	TGTGCCAGCAGCTCGTGGGGGGAGGACTATGCCGATGCCTACAATGAGCAGTTCTTC	CASSSWGEDYADAYNEQFF
TRBJ2-3	TRBD2	TRBV27	.	TGTGCCAGCAGTTTATATCCCCCCGGGAGGCTTACAGATACGCAGTATTTT	CASSLYPPGRLTDTQYF
TRBJ1-1	.	TRBV19	.	TGTGCCAGTAGACGAGGTAGCACTGAAGCTTTCTTT	CASRRGSTEAFF
TRBJ2-7	TRBD2	TRBV5-6	.	TGTGCCAGCAGCTCATCCCCAGGGACTAGGACTCACGAGCAGTACTTC	CASSSSPGTRTHEQYF
TRBJ2-7	.	TRBV11-2	.	TGTGCCAGCAGGATAGAGAGCATGGGGGAGCAGTACTTC	CASRIESMGEQYF
TRBJ2-7	TRBD2	TRBV29-1	.	TGCAGCGTTTCCCGGGGGGGAGGGAAGGAGCAGTACTTC	CSVSRGGGKEQYF
TRBJ2-1	.	TRBV4-1	.	TGCGCCAGCAGCCAAACTAGGACGGGTAACAATGAGCAGTTCTTC	CASSQTRTGNNEQFF
TRBJ2-1	.	TRBV6-4	.	TGTGCCAGCAGTGACCGGGCTAGAAACAATGAGCAGTTCTTC	CASSDRARNNEQFF
TRBJ2-1	TRBD1	TRBV27	.	TGTGCCAGCAGTCCAGGACAGGGCCTAACCTACAATGAGCAGTTCTTC	CASSPGQGLTYNEQFF
TRBJ2-1	.	TRBV11-2	.	TGTGCCAGCAGCTTAGACTATGAGCAGTTCTTC	CASSLDYEQFF
TRBJ2-3	TRBD1	TRBV6-5	.	TGTGCCAGCAGTCCCGACAGGGCGGGCGATACGCAGTATTTT	CASSPDRAGDTQYF
TRBJ2-1	.	TRBV27	.	TGTGCCAGCAGTTTAGGCCAGACGAGCTCCTACAATGAGCAGTTCTTC	CASSLGQTSSYNEQFF
TRBJ2-2	.	TRBV28	.	TGTGCCAGCAGCCCCTTTCGGGAGCACACCGGGGAGCTGTTTTTT	CASSPFREHTGELFF
TRBJ2-5	.	TRBV27	.	TGTGCCAGCGCGAGGAGAATCCTCCAAGAGACCCAGTACTTC	CASARRILQETQYF
TRBJ2-3	TRBD2	TRBV4-2	.	TGTGCCAGCAGCCAAGATCTTCCAGCGGGAGTTTTGGATACGCAGTATTTT	CASSQDLPAGVLDTQYF
TRBJ2-4	TRBD1	TRBV4-1	.	TGCGCCAGCAGCCAAACCGGGACAGCTAAAAACATTCAGTACTTC	CASSQTGTAKNIQYF
TRBJ1-5	.	TRBV28	.	TGTGCCAGCAGTTTCACATTTCGGGGCGAGAGGCCCCAGCATTTT	CASSFTFRGERPQHF
TRBJ1-3	TRBD1	TRBV18	once	TGTGCCAGCTCGCCGGACGGGACAGGGAAGGGAAACACCATATATTTT	CASSPDGTGKGNTIYF
TRBJ1-1	.	TRBV7-4	.	TGTGCCAGCAGCTTAGCTAGGGTGAGCACTGAAGCTTTCTTT	CASSLARVSTEAFF
TRBJ2-5	TRBD1	TRBV28	.	TGTGCCAGCAGTCCCCACAGACAGGGTCGGAAAGAGACCCAGTACTTC	CASSPHRQGRKETQYF
TRBJ1-4	.	TRBV6-5	.	TGTGCCAGCAGTTATTATCGGGGGTTCGGTGAAAAACTGTTTTTT	CASSYYRGFGEKLFF